One T cell receptor beta chain is described in this entry. Its antigen remains undetermined. No base quality values were provided; no much bigger clone lies one nucleotide off. TCRbeta CDR3 regions were amplified from genomic DNA using the immunoSEQ Assay, a bias-controlled multiplex PCR. In the source study's methods: Within the assay, amplification of reference gene primers was used to estimate how many nucleated cells each sample contained. Sequence reads were collapsed and filtered to measure the absolute abundance of every unique TCRbeta CDR3 rearrangement. Productive Simpson clonality was computed per sample as the square root of Simpson's diversity index over productive rearrangements. The table was pulled from immuneACCESS by TCRdb, which kept in-frame rearrangements only. Such tables lose some clones; where checked, under half of the loss comes from unresolved V genes, and the rest has no known cause. V and J calls and clone size follow that table, whereas D and trimming were derived from the DNA. The sample records hundreds of thousands of clones, about four fifths of which are singletons. The top ten clonotypes cover about 4.8% of the sample.

The data were obtained in a study of blood T cell repertoires in COVID-19 (dated by TCRdb to the early 2020s). Study-level background: Samples from collaborators originated in the United States, Italy and Spain and spanned both the acute and convalescent phases of COVID-19. The material from the prospective study consisted of cDNA or gDNA derived from T cells, B-cell-depleted T cells, or PBMCs. The dataset comprised deeply sampled blood TCRbeta repertoires from subjects exposed to, actively infected with, or recovered from COVID-19. The repertoires were released in a freely available public database intended as a resource for research on the immune response to SARS-CoV-2. The samples were drawn from the first 160 participants of the ongoing ImmuneRACE study and from 950 to 1,500 subjects provided by 6 global collaborators. A de-identified subject ID, COVID-19 status, age in years and sex were almost always included in the sample metadata. HLA class I and class II types, where available, came from metadata supplied by the sample provider rather than from assay-based typing.

Its CDR3 holds 13 amino acids, cysteine through phenylalanine. The only DNA kept is the CDR3, 39 bases in frame from the first base. V sheds 2 bases and J sheds 2 bases, leaving 6 bases between their ends. Per the germline V gene (reference sequence), MNHEY is the CDR1 and SMNVEV is the CDR2. On the study overall, not on this receptor specifically: Clinical and demographic metadata were provided uncurated, with the amount varying by source and participant.

Enrolling through a virtual design, the prospective study's participants ranged in age from about 18 to 100 years and lived across roughly 23 United States geographic areas. In the prospective study, cohorts were assigned on the basis of participant-reported clinical history obtained from a screening survey and a study questionnaire. A participant counted as exposed if, within 2 weeks of entering the study, that participant had been in contact with someone who had a PCR-confirmed or clinician-diagnosed COVID-19 case. Each participant in the prospective study had whole blood, serum and a nasopharyngeal or oropharyngeal swab collected by mobile phlebotomists. Over an approximately 2-month period, participants in the prospective study had the option of providing additional blood draws and questionnaires. Before DNA extraction, blood samples from the prospective study were shipped at room temperature or frozen.

The sequence is built from TRBV27 and TRBJ1-1, with no confident D gene call. What was sequenced was PBMCs or T cells enriched from blood (not recorded which). This TCR was sampled from a woman aged 45-65 years who had been exposed to COVID-19. The DNA is TGTGCCAGCAGTTTAGAGTTCAACACTGAAGCTTTCTTT. This encodes CASSLEFNTEAFF.